This T cell receptor beta chain emerged from a study of T cell responses to AZD1222 COVID-19 vaccine. General study points: Unmutated variant regions are reportedly the target of nearly half of TCRs that are spike-specific. Donors were largely white British and mainly female; clonal diversity was possibly underestimated. Spike was spanned by vaccine-associated CD4 TCRs, with dominance at 160-218 and 743-854.

The V segment lost 3 bases and the J segment 3 bases; nucleotides outside the gene matches: 5. Germline-derived CDR1 and CDR2 are SGDLS and YYNGEE. This CDR3 contains 14 residues. A word on this clone: Its antigen is still unknown.

Some clones are missing from TCRdb's copy, which holds only in-frame ones; the method was immunoSEQ multiplex PCR. Seen here are fewer than 70,000 clones, 80% observed once, and the top ten hold over 11%. The chain couples TRBV9 to TRBJ1-1; 7 bases align to TRBD1. The clonotype was recovered from an adult who received the AZD1222 COVID-19 vaccine. Material: peripheral blood, obtained 28 days after the second AZD1222 dose. CDR3 in amino acids: CASSASQGHTEAFF. The CDR3 DNA is TGTGCCAGCAGCGCCTCACAGGGGCACACTGAAGCTTTCTTT. Complete variable domain (other parts from reference TRBV9 and TRBJ1-1): DSGVTQTPKHLITATGQRVTLRCSPRSGDLSVYWYQQSLDQGLQFLIQYYNGEERAKGNILERFSAQQFPDLHSELNLSSLELGDSALYFCASSASQGHTEAFFGQGTRLTVV.